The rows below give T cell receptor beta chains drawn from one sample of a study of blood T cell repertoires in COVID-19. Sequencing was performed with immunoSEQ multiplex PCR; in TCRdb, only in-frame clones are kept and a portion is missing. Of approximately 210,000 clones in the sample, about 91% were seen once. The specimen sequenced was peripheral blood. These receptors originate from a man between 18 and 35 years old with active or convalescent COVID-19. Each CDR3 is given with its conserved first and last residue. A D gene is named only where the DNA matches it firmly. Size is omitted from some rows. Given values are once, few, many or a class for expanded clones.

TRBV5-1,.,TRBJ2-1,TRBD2,TGCGCCAGCAGCTTGGTAGCGGGAGAGGACAATGAGCAGTTCTTC,CASSLVAGEDNEQFF
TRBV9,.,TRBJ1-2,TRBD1,TGTGCCAGCACGGGGACAGGGGATTCCAACTATGGCTACACCTTC,CASTGTGDSNYGYTF
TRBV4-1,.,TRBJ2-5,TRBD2,TGCGCCAGCAGCCAGGCAGCGGGAGTAGAGACCCAGTACTTC,CASSQAAGVETQYF
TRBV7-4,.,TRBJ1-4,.,TGTGCCAGCAGCTCCACTAAACAGGGTGCTGAAAAACTGTTTTTT,CASSSTKQGAEKLFF
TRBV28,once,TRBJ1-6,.,TGTGCCAGCAGTTCCTACTGGGACACCTATAATTCACCCCTCCACTTT,CASSSYWDTYNSPLHF
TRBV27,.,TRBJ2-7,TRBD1,TGTGCCAGCAGTCTAAGACAGGGTCGATTTGAGCAGTACTTC,CASSLRQGRFEQYF
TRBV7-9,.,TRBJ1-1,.,TGTGCCAGCAGCTCCACGACAGGAATTGGCACTGAAGCTTTCTTT,CASSSTTGIGTEAFF
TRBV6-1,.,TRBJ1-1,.,TGTGCCAGCAGTGAAGCAGCCAGGGGTTGGACTGAAGCTTTCTTT,CASSEAARGWTEAFF
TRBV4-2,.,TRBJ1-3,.,TGTGCCAGCAGCCAAGACCGTTTCTCTGGAAACACCATATATTTT,CASSQDRFSGNTIYF
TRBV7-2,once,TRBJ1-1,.,TGTGCCAGCAGGGAGAGATCGGTGAACACTGAAGCTTTCTTT,CASRERSVNTEAFF
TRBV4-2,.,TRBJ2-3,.,TGTGCCAGCAGCCAAGCATTCAGTTCAGATACGCAGTATTTT,CASSQAFSSDTQYF
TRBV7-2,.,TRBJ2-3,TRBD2,TGTGCCAGCAGCCGATCTAGCGGAGTCCCCGAGTATTTT,CASSRSSGVPEYF
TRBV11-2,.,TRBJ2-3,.,TGTGCCAGCACCCTCACAGATACGCAGTATTTT,CASTLTDTQYF
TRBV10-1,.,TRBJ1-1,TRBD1,TGCGCCAGCAGTTCCGGGACAGGGGTAGCTTTCTTT,CASSSGTGVAFF
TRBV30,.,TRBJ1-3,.,TGTGCCTGGAGTGTATCTTTAGGGGCTGGAAACACCATATATTTT,CAWSVSLGAGNTIYF
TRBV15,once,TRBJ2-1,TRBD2,TGTGCCACCAGCAGAGATACCGGGGGGGAGCAGTTCTTC,CATSRDTGGEQFF
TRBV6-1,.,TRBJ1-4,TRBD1,TGTGCCAGCAGTGAGGGGACAGGGAGGGAGAAACTGTTTTTT,CASSEGTGREKLFF
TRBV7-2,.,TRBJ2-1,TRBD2,TGTGCCAGCAGCTTAGCAGGGACTAGCTTCAATGAGCAGTTCTTC,CASSLAGTSFNEQFF
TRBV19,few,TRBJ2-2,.,TGTGCCAGCGGGTCCGGGGAGCTGTTTTTT,CASGSGELFF
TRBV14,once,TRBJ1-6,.,TGTGCCAGCAGCCAACAGGGTTTCTCCTATAATTCACCCCTCCACTTT,CASSQQGFSYNSPLHF
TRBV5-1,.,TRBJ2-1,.,TGCGCCAGCGGGTCGGGAGATCTCTACAATGAGCAGTTCTTC,CASGSGDLYNEQFF
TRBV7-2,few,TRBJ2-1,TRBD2,TGTGCCAGCAGCTTAGACTCTAGCGGGAGAGGTGAGCAGTTCTTC,CASSLDSSGRGEQFF
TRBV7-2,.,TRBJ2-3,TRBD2,TGTGCCAGCAGCCGCCCCGGGACTAGCGGGAGTAAGGCCCGGGATACGCAGTATTTT,CASSRPGTSGSKARDTQYF
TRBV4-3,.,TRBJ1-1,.,TGCGCCAGCAGCCTCGGCGGGGGGAACACTGAAGCTTTCTTT,CASSLGGGNTEAFF
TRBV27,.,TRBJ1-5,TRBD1,TGTGCCAGCAGTGGAGGCCAGACAGGGTTGAATCAGCCCCAGCATTTT,CASSGGQTGLNQPQHF
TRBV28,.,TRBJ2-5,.,TGTGCCAGCCGTCTTCAAGAGACCCAGTACTTC,CASRLQETQYF
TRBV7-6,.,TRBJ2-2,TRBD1,TGTGCCAGCAGCTTATCTGGGACAGGGGGCGTCAGAGCCGGGGAGCTGTTTTTT,CASSLSGTGGVRAGELFF
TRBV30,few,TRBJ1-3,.,TGTGCCTGGAGTAGGAGCTCTGGAAACACCATATATTTT,CAWSRSSGNTIYF
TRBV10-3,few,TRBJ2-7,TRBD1,TGTGCCATCAGTGTAGGGACAGGGCTGTCCTACGAGCAGTACTTC,CAISVGTGLSYEQYF
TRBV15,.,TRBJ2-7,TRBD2,TGTGCCACCAGCAGAGACCGTACGTTCGGACTAGCGGGAGGGCCATTCTCCTACGAGCAGTACTTC,CATSRDRTFGLAGGPFSYEQYF
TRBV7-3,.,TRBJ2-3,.,TGTGCCAGCAGCTCGTCCTCTAGCACAGATACGCAGTATTTT,CASSSSSSTDTQYF
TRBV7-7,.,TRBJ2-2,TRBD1,TGTGCTAGCAGCCCCGACAGGGGTAACACCGGGGAGCTGTTTTTT,CASSPDRGNTGELFF
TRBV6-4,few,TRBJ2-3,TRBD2,TGTGCCAGCAGTGAACTAGCGGGAGGGATGGATACGCAGTATTTT,CASSELAGGMDTQYF